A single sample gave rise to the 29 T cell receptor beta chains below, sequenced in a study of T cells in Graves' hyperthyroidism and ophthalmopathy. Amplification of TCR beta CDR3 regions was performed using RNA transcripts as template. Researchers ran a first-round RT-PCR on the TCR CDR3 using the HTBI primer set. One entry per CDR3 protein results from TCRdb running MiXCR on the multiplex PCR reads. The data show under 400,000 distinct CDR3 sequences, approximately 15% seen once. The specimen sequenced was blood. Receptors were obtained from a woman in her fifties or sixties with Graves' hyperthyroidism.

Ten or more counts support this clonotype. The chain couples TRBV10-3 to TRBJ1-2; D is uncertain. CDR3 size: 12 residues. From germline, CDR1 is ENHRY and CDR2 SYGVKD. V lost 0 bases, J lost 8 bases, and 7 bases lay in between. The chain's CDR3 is CAISESLRGYTF. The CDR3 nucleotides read TGTGCCATCAGTGAGTCGCTCCGGGGCTACACCTTC.

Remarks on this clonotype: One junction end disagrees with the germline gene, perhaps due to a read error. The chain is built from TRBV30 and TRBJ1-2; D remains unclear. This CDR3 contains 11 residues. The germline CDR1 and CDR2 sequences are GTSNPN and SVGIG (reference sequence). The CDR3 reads CPWSSGYGYTF. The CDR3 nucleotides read TGTCCCTGGAGTTCGGGCTATGGCTACACCTTC.

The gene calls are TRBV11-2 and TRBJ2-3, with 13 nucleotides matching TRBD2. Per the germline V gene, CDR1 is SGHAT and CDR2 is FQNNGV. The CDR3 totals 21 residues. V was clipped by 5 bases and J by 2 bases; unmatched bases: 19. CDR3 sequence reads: CASSGRPGLAGVVSHTDTQYF. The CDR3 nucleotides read TGTGCCAGCAGCGGCCGCCCCGGACTAGCGGGAGTCGTGTCCCACACAGATACGCAGTATTTT.

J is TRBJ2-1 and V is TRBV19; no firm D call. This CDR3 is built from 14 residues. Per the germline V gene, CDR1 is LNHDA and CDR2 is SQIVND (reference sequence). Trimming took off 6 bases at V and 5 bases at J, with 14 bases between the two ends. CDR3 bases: TGTGCCAGTAGGGTCCAGTTTTTCGACAATGAGCAGTTCTTC. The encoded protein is CASRVQFFDNEQFF.

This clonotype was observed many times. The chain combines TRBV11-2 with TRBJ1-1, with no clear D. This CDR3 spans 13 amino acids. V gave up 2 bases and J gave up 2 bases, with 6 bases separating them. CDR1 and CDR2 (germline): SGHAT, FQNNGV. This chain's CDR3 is CASSLLQNTEAFF. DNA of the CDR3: TGTGCCAGCAGCTTATTACAAAACACTGAAGCTTTCTTT. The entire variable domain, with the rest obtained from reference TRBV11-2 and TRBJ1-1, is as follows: EAGVAQSPRYKIIEKRQSVAFWCNPISGHATLYWYQQILGQGPKLLIQFQNNGVVDDSQLPKDRFSAERLKGVDSTLKIQPAKLEDSAVYLCASSLLQNTEAFFGQGTRLTVV.

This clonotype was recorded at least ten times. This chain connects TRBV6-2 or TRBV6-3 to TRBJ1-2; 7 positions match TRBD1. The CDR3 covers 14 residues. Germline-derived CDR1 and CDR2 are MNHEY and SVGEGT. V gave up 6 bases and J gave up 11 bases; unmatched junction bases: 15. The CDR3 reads CASSEQQGIGEYTF. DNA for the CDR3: TGTGCCAGCAGCGAACAACAGGGGATCGGCGAATACACCTTC.

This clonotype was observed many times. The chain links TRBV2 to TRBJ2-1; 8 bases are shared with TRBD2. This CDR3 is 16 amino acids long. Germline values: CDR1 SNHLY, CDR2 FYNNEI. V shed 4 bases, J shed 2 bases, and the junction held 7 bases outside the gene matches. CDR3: CASSGTSGSAYNEQFF. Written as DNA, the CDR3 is TGTGCCAGCAGTGGTACCAGCGGGAGTGCCTACAATGAGCAGTTCTTC. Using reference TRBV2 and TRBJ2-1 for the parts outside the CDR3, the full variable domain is EPEVTQTPSHQVTQMGQEVILRCVPISNHLYFYWYRQILGQKVEFLVSFYNNEISEKSEIFDDQFSVERPDGSNFTLKIRSTKLEDSAMYFCASSGTSGSAYNEQFFGPGTRLTVL.

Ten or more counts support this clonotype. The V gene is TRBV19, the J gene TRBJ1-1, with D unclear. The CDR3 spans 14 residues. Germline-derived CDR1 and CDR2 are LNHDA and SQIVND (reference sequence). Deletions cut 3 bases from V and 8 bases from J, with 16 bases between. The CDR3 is CASSIRHGRTEAFF. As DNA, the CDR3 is TGTGCCAGTAGTATTCGGCACGGCCGGACCGAAGCTTTCTTT.

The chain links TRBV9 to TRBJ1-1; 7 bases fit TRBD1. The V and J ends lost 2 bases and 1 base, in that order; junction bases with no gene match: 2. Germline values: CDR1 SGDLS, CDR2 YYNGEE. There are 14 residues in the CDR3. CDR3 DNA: TGTGCCAGCAGCGTTGGGACAGCGAACACTGAAGCTTTCTTT. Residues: CASSVGTANTEAFF. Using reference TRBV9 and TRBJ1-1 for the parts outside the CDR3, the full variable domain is DSGVTQTPKHLITATGQRVTLRCSPRSGDLSVYWYQQSLDQGLQFLIQYYNGEERAKGNILERFSAQQFPDLHSELNLSSLELGDSALYFCASSVGTANTEAFFGQGTRLTVV.

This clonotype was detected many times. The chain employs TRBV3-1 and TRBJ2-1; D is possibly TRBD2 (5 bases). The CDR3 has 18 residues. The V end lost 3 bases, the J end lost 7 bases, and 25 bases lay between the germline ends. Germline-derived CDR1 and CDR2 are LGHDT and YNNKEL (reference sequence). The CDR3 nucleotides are TGTGCCAGCAGCCAGGCCCTGTTGAGAAGCGGAGATAGGAATGAGCAGTTCTTC. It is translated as CASSQALLRSGDRNEQFF.

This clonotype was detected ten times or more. As DNA, the CDR3 is TGTGCCAGCAATTCGGGGGGTGGTCTATTCGGCACTGAAGCTTTCTTT. Translating gives CASNSGGGLFGTEAFF. This chain uses TRBV2 with TRBJ1-1; D may be TRBD1 (5 bases). The CDR3 covers 16 residues. The V and J ends lost 7 bases and 4 bases respectively, with 22 bases between them. Germline CDR1 and CDR2: SNHLY and FYNNEI.

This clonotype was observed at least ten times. CDR3 amino acids: CASSSLPGTESSYEQYF. For the CDR3, the DNA is TGTGCCAGCAGTTCCTTACCGGGGACGGAGAGCTCCTACGAGCAGTACTTC. The chain employs TRBV28 and TRBJ2-7; possibly TRBD1 or TRBD2 for D (5 bases each). Between the trimmed V and J ends, which lost 4 bases and 0 bases, there was a span of 19 bases. This CDR3 has 17 residues. Germline V lookup: CDR1 MDHEN, CDR2 SYDVKM.

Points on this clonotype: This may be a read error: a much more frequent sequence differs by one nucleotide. Written as DNA, the CDR3 is TGCGCCAGCAGCTTGGCCGACAGTGTATCAGTCTACACCTTC. Protein sequence: CASSLADSVSVYTF. The chain has TRBV5-1 and TRBJ1-2, with D possibly matching TRBD1 (5 bases). Germline-derived CDR1 and CDR2 are SGHRS and YFSETQ. Trimming removed 0 bases at V and 10 bases at J, with 16 bases between. The CDR3 loop spans 14 amino acids.

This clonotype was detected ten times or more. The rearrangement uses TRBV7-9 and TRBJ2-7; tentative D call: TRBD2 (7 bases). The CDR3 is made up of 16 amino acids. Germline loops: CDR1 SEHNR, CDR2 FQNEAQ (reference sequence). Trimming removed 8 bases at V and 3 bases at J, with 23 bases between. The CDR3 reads CASRRGAMGANYEQYF. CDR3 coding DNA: TGTGCCAGCCGCCGGGGGGCTATGGGCGCCAACTACGAGCAGTACTTC. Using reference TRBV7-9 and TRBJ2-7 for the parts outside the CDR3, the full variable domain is DTGVSQNPRHKITKRGQNVTFRCDPISEHNRLYWYRQTLGQGPEFLTYFQNEAQLEKSRLLSDRFSAERPKGSFSTLEIQRTEQGDSAMYLCASRRGAMGANYEQYFGPGTRLTVT.

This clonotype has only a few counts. For the CDR3, the DNA is TGTGCCAGTAGCTCCGACAGGGGGCTAAGAGTGACTGAAGCTTTCTTT. This codes for CASSSDRGLRVTEAFF. V gene TRBV19 combines with J gene TRBJ1-1, with 10 bases that match TRBD1. Germline V gene lookup returns CDR1 LNHDA and CDR2 SQIVND (reference sequence). The length of the CDR3 is 16 residues. The ends lost 6 bases at V and 5 bases at J; junction bases unmatched: 12.

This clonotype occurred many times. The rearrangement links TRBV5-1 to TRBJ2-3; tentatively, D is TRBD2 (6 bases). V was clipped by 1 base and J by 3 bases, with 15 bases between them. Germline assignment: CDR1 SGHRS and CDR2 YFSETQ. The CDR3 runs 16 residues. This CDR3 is CASSLYGRQTTDTQYF. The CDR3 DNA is TGCGCCAGCAGCTTGTACGGGAGACAAACGACAGATACGCAGTATTTT. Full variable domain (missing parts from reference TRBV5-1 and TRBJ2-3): KAGVTQTPRYLIKTRGQQVTLSCSPISGHRSVSWYQQTPGQGLQFLFEYFSETQRNKGNFPGRFSGRQFSNSRSEMNVSTLELGDSALYLCASSLYGRQTTDTQYFGPGTRLTVL.

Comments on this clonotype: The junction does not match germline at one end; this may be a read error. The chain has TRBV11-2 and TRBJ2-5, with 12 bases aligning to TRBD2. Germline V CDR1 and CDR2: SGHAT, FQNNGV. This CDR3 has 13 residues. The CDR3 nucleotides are TGTACCAGCAGCCGCGGGACTAGCGGGCCTCAGTACTTC. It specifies CTSSRGTSGPQYF.

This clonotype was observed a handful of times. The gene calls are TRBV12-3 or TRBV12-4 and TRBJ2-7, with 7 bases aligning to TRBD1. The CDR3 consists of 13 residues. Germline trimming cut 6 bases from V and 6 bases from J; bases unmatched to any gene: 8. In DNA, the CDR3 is TGTGCCAGCAGCCGACAGGGAAGGGGCGAGCAGTACTTC. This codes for CASSRQGRGEQYF.

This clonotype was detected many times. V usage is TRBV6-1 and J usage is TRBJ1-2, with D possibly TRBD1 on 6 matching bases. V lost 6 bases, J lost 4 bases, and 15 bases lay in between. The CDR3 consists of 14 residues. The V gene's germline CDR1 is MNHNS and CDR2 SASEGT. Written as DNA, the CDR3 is TGTGCCAGCAGCCTGGCGGGGGCCACCTATGGCTACACCTTC. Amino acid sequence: CASSLAGATYGYTF.

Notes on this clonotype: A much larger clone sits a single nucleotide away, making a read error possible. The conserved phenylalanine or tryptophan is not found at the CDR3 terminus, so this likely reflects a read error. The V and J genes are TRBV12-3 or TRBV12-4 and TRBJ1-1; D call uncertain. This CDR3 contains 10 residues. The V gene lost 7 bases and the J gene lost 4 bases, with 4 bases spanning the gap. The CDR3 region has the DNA TGTGCCAGCAAAACCACTGAAGCTTTCTCT. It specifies CASKTTEAFS.

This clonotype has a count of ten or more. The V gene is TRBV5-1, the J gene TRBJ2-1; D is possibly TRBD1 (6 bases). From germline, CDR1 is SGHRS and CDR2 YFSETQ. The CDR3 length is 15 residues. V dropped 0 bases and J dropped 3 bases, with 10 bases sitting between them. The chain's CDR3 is CASSLDGTSYNEQFF. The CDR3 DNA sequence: TGCGCCAGCAGCTTGGATGGGACAAGCTACAATGAGCAGTTCTTC.

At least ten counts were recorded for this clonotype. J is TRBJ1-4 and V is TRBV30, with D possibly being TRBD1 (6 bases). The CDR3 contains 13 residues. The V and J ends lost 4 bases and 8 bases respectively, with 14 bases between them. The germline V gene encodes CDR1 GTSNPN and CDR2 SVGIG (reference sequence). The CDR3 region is CAWNIRGGEKLFF. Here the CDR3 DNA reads TGTGCCTGGAACATCAGGGGAGGCGAAAAACTGTTTTTT.

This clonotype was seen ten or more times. The CDR3 loop is CSVVVAGDSYNEQFF. The CDR3 DNA is TGCAGCGTTGTTGTAGCGGGGGACAGTTACAATGAGCAGTTCTTC. The J gene is TRBJ2-1, the V gene TRBV29-1, with TRBD2 identical over 9 bases. The CDR3 sequence is 15 residues long. Germline V gene lookup returns CDR1 SQVTM and CDR2 ANQGSEA. Trimming took 4 bases from V and 4 from J; bases not matched to a gene: 8.

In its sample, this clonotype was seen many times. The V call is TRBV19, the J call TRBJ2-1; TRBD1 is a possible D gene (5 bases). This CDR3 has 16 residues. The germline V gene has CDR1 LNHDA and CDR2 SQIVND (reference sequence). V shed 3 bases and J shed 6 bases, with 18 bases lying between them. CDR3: CASSIRVLVRGNEQFF. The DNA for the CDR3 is TGTGCCAGTAGTATTCGGGTCCTAGTAAGGGGCAATGAGCAGTTCTTC.

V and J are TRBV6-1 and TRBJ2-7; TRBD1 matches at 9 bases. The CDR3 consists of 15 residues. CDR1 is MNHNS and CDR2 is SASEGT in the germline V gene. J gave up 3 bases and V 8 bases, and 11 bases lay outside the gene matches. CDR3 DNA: TGTGCCAGCCCCAAGGACAACAGGGGGCTCTACGAGCAGTACTTC. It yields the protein CASPKDNRGLYEQYF.

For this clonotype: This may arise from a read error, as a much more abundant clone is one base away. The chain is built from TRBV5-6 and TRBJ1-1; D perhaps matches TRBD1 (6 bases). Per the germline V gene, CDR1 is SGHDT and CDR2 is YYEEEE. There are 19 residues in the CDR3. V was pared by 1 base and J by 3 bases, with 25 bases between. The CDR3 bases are TGTGCCAGCAGCTTGATTGGGAACAGGGAACCCCCCCCTGACACTGAAGCTTTCTTT. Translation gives CASSLIGNREPPPDTEAFF.

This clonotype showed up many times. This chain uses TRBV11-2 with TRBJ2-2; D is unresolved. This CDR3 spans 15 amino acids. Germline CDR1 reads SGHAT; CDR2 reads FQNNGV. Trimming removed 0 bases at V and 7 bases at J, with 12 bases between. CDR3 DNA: TGTGCCAGCAGCTTAGACTTCCGAAATGTCGGGGAGCTGTTTTTT. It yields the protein CASSLDFRNVGELFF. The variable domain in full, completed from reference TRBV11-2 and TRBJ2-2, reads EAGVAQSPRYKIIEKRQSVAFWCNPISGHATLYWYQQILGQGPKLLIQFQNNGVVDDSQLPKDRFSAERLKGVDSTLKIQPAKLEDSAVYLCASSLDFRNVGELFFGEGSRLTVL.

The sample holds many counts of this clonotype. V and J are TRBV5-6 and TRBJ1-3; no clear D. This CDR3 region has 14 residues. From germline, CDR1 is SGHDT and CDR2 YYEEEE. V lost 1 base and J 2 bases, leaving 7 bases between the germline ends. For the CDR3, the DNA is TGTGCCAGCAGCTTGTTACAGACTGGAAACACCATATATTTT. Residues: CASSLLQTGNTIYF.

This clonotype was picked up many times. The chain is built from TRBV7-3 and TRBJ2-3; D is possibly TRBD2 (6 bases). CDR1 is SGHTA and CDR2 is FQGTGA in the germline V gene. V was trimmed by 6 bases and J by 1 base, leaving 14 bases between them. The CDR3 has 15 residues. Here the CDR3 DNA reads TGTGCCAGCAGTCAGTCGGGAGTCGGCACAGATACGCAGTATTTT. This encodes CASSQSGVGTDTQYF.